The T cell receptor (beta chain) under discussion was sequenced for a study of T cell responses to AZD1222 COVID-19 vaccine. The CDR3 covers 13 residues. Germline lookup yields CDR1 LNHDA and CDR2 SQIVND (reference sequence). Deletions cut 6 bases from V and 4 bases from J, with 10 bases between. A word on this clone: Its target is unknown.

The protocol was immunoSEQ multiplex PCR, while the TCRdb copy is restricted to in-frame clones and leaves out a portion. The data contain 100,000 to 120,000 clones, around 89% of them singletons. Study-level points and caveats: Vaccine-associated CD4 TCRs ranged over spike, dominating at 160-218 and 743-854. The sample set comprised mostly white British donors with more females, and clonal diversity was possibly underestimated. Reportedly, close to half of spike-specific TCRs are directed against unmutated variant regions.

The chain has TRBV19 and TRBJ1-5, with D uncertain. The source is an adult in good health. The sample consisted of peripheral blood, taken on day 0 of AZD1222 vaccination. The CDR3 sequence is CASRPGINQPQHF. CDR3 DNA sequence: TGTGCCAGTAGGCCGGGAATAAATCAGCCCCAGCATTTT. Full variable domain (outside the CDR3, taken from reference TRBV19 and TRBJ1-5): DGGITQSPKYLFRKEGQNVTLSCEQNLNHDAMYWYRQDPGQGLRLIYYSQIVNDFQKGDIAEGYSVSREKKESFPLTVTSAQKNPTAFYLCASRPGINQPQHFGDGTRLSIL.